A selection of T cell receptor beta chains follows, all from one sample in a study of blood T cells in healthy people across ages. MiXCR, run by TCRdb on the 5' RACE reads, gives a single entry per CDR3 protein. The top ten hold approximately 23% of the sample, which has roughly 800,000 distinct CDR3 sequences, more than 45% seen once. The sequencing input was blood. The receptors stem from a man younger than 45 in good health. Both conserved end residues are part of each CDR3. A D gene is named only where the DNA matches it firmly. Only part of the rows carry a size: once, few, many, or a class if the clone is expanded.

>TRBJ2-7|NA|NA|TRBV3-1
TGTGCCAGCAGCCAAGCCTCCTACGAGCAGTACTTC
CASSQASYEQYF
>TRBJ1-5|TRBD1|many|TRBV29-1
TGCAGCGTTGGAGGGGGCGGTCAGCCCCAGCATTTT
CSVGGGGQPQHF
>TRBJ2-5|NA|NA|TRBV5-1
TGCGCCAGCAGCTTGGTAGCGGTGGAACATAAAGAGACCCAGTACTTC
CASSLVAVEHKETQYF
>TRBJ2-1|NA|NA|TRBV20-1
TGCAGTGCTAGAGGTAGCGAATGGCAGTTCTTC
CSARGSEWQFF
>TRBJ1-2|NA|NA|TRBV7-2
TGTGCCAGCAGCTTAGCGCTTGGGGGCCCGCGGGGCTACACCTTC
CASSLALGGPRGYTF
>TRBJ2-7|NA|NA|TRBV20-1
TGCAGTGCTCCTTCAGGACTCGGCGCCTACGAGCAGTACTTC
CSAPSGLGAYEQYF
>TRBJ2-5|TRBD1|NA|TRBV20-1
TGCAGTGCGCACTCAGGGGGCCCCCAAGAGACCCAGTACTTC
CSAHSGGPQETQYF
>TRBJ1-2|NA|NA|TRBV5-1
TGCGCCAGCGGCACGCGGGATGGCTACACCTTC
CASGTRDGYTF
>TRBJ1-5|NA|NA|TRBV20-1
TGCAGTGCTAGTCTCGGCGGCGGCAATCAGCCCCAGCATTTT
CSASLGGGNQPQHF
>TRBJ2-7|TRBD2|once|TRBV6-2/TRBV6-3
TGTGCCAGCAGTTTTAGCGGGAGGGCCGGGTCCTACGAGCAGTACTTC
CASSFSGRAGSYEQYF
>TRBJ1-2|NA|NA|TRBV7-9
TGTGCCAGCAGCCAAACGGGTAGGCACGACTATGGCTACACCTTC
CASSQTGRHDYGYTF
>TRBJ2-7|NA|few|TRBV7-8
TGTGCCAGCAGCTCGCGAGGGGATTATCTCGAGCAGTACTTC
CASSSRGDYLEQYF
>TRBJ1-2|NA|NA|TRBV5-6
TGTGCCAGCAGCTTGGCCCAGTATGGCTACACCTTC
CASSLAQYGYTF
>TRBJ2-3|TRBD2|NA|TRBV7-8
TGTGCCAGCAGCTTAGGGACTGGGGGGGGGACGCAGTATTTT
CASSLGTGGGTQYF
>TRBJ2-3|TRBD2|NA|TRBV29-1
TGCAGCGTCGAAGATTACTATCGGACTAGCGGGAGCACAGATACGCAGTATTTT
CSVEDYYRTSGSTDTQYF
>TRBJ2-1|NA|NA|TRBV14
TGTGCCAGCAGCCAAGGCGGGGTCACGCAGTTCTTC
CASSQGGVTQFF
>TRBJ2-7|NA|NA|TRBV4-2
TGTGCCAGCAGTCCTTTGCGGGGTGCCTACGAGCAGTACTTC
CASSPLRGAYEQYF
>TRBJ2-1|NA|NA|TRBV28
TGTGCCAGCAGTGAGAGACGTCTGTGGCAGTTCTTC
CASSERRLWQFF
>TRBJ2-6|NA|NA|TRBV7-7
TGTGCTAGCAGCTTAGCTGTAATGGGAAGCCTCTCTGGGGCCAACGTCCTGACTTTC
CASSLAVMGSLSGANVLTF
>TRBJ1-1|TRBD1|NA|TRBV20-1
TGCAGTGCTGGAGGCAGGGGGGCAATCGCTGAAGCTTTCTTT
CSAGGRGAIAEAFF
>TRBJ2-5|NA|few|TRBV20-1
TGCAGTGCTGGTGGGACTTTAAAAGAGACCCAGTACTTC
CSAGGTLKETQYF
>TRBJ2-2|NA|NA|TRBV6-5
TGTGCCAGCAGGGCTAGGTGGACAGACAACACCGGGGAGCTGTTTTTT
CASRARWTDNTGELFF
>TRBJ1-2|NA|NA|TRBV6-5
TGTGCCACCTACCTACTACCGACAGGCACTGAGCTGGGCTACACCTTC
CATYLLPTGTELGYTF
>TRBJ2-3|NA|NA|TRBV15
TGTGCCACCAGCAGAATGTTAGATACGCAGTATTTT
CATSRMLDTQYF
>TRBJ2-5|TRBD1|NA|TRBV6-1
TGTGCCAGCAGTGAACAGGGGGCGAGTCAAGAGACCCAGTACTTC
CASSEQGASQETQYF
>TRBJ2-5|NA|few|TRBV7-2
TGTGCCAGCAGCTTAGGACTGCCTCGAGGGTCCCAGTACTTC
CASSLGLPRGSQYF
>TRBJ1-2|NA|NA|TRBV7-2
TGTGCCAGCAGCTTAGGGGGACGTCGCGTTCGTGGCTACACCTTC
CASSLGGRRVRGYTF
>TRBJ2-3|NA|NA|TRBV7-2
TGTGCCAGCAGTTATGGGGGACTTGAGGACGGTGGGGATACGCAGTATTTT
CASSYGGLEDGGDTQYF
>TRBJ1-1|NA|NA|TRBV12-3/TRBV12-4
TGTGCCAGCAGTTTTGAAGGCAGAGCGAACACTGAAGCTTTCTTT
CASSFEGRANTEAFF
>TRBJ2-7|NA|NA|TRBV7-6
TGTGCCAGCAGCTTATCCCCGGATAGCTCCTACGAGCAGTACTTC
CASSLSPDSSYEQYF
>TRBJ2-1|NA|NA|TRBV2
TGTGCCAGCAGTGAGAGGGGTTGGAATGAGCAGTTCTTC
CASSERGWNEQFF
>TRBJ2-7|NA|few|TRBV20-1
TGCAGTGCTAGAGATCTCCATACCGACGAGCAGTACTTC
CSARDLHTDEQYF
>TRBJ2-1|NA|NA|TRBV20-1
TGCAGTGCTAGGAGCCCCTGGCGGAGCCCCTACAATGAGCAGTTCTTC
CSARSPWRSPYNEQFF
>TRBJ2-7|TRBD1|NA|TRBV5-1
TGCGCCAGCAGCTTGGACCCAAACAGGGGGCGCTCCTACGAGCAGTACTTC
CASSLDPNRGRSYEQYF
>TRBJ1-1|NA|few|TRBV7-4
TGTGCCAGCAACCCCACGGAAGCTTTCTTT
CASNPTEAFF
>TRBJ1-4|TRBD1|few|TRBV12-3/TRBV12-4
TGTGCCAGCAGCCTTGTACTGACAGGGAGTTCTGAAAAACTGTTTTTT
CASSLVLTGSSEKLFF
>TRBJ1-1|NA|NA|TRBV9
TGTGCCAGCAGCGTAGCCCCGTCCACTGAAGCTTTCTTT
CASSVAPSTEAFF
>TRBJ2-7|NA|NA|TRBV6-1
TGTGCCAGCAGTGAGGGAAATCTGTTCTACGAGCAGTACTTC
CASSEGNLFYEQYF
>TRBJ2-7|NA|many|TRBV10-1
TGCGCCAGCAGGCAGGCTCTTGGGGACGAGCAGTACTTC
CASRQALGDEQYF
>TRBJ1-1|NA|NA|TRBV5-1
TGCGCCAGTAAACAACAGGTGATGAACACTGAAGCTTTCTTT
CASKQQVMNTEAFF
>TRBJ2-6|NA|NA|TRBV6-1
TGTGCCAGCCGACTAGTCGTGGCCTCTGGGGCCAACGTCCTGACTTTC
CASRLVVASGANVLTF
>TRBJ1-1|NA|NA|TRBV11-2
TGTGCCAGCAGCCCCGCAGGGATCATGAACACTGAAGCTTTCTTT
CASSPAGIMNTEAFF
>TRBJ2-5|NA|NA|TRBV7-2
TGTGCCAGCAGCTTGGACGGGGGATTAGAGACCCAGTACTTC
CASSLDGGLETQYF
>TRBJ1-4|NA|many|TRBV11-2
TGTGCCAGCAGTTTAGGAGCAACTAATGAAAAACTGTTTTTT
CASSLGATNEKLFF
>TRBJ2-3|TRBD2|NA|TRBV14
TGTGCCAGCAGCCAAGATCACGGGGGGTTCACAGATACGCAGTATTTT
CASSQDHGGFTDTQYF
>TRBJ2-7|NA|once|TRBV29-1
TGCAGCGTTGAAATAGGGAACGCCCCCCACGAGCAGTACTTC
CSVEIGNAPHEQYF
>TRBJ2-1|TRBD2|NA|TRBV4-3
TGCGCCAGCAGCCAAGGACAAACTAGCGCTTATGAGCAGTTCTTC
CASSQGQTSAYEQFF
>TRBJ1-2|NA|NA|TRBV29-1
TGCAGCGGCACAGACGAGGACTATGGCTACACCTTC
CSGTDEDYGYTF
>TRBJ1-2|NA|NA|TRBV7-2
TGTGCCAGCAGCTTAGTTTCGTACACGCCTAACTATGGCTACACCTTC
CASSLVSYTPNYGYTF
>TRBJ2-5|NA|few|TRBV5-5
TGTGCCAGCAGCTTGTACCCCGAGACCCAGTACTTC
CASSLYPETQYF
>TRBJ2-7|NA|NA|TRBV13
TGTGCCAGCAGCCCAATGGCCGGCGAGCAGTACTTC
CASSPMAGEQYF
>TRBJ2-5|NA|NA|TRBV2
TGTGCCAGCAGTGACAACAGGGACCAAGAGACCCAGTACTTC
CASSDNRDQETQYF
>TRBJ2-7|TRBD2|NA|TRBV27
TGTGCCAGCAGTTTATCGGAGCGGGAGCGTTCCTACGAGCAGTACTTC
CASSLSERERSYEQYF
>TRBJ2-3|NA|NA|TRBV11-2
TGTGCCAGCAGCTTAACCCCCCTAAGCACAGATACGCAGTATTTT
CASSLTPLSTDTQYF
>TRBJ2-4|NA|few|TRBV7-8
TGTGCCAGCAGCTCGGACGGCCTGGAGGACATTCAGTACTTC
CASSSDGLEDIQYF